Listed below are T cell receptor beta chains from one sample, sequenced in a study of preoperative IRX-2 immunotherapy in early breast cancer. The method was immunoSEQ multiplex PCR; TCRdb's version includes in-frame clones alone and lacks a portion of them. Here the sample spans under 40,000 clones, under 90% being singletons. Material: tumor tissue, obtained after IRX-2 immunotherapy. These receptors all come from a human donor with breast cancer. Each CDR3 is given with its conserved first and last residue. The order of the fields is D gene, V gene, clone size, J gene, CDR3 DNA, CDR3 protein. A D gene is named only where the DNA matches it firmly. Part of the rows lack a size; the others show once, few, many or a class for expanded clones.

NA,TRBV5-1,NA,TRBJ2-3,TGCGCCAGCAGCTTTTCAGGGGGCACAGATACGCAGTATTTT,CASSFSGGTDTQYF
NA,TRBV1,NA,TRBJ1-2,TGCGCCAGCAGCCAAGAGGCGACAACCATCTATGGCTACACCTTC,CASSQEATTIYGYTF
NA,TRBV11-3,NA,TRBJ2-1,TGTGCCAGCAGCTTAGTGGGAGCTGTTTACAATGAGCAGTTCTTC,CASSLVGAVYNEQFF
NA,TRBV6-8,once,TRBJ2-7,TGTGCCAGCAGTTACGGCGCGGGTTACTCCTACGAGCAGTACTTC,CASSYGAGYSYEQYF
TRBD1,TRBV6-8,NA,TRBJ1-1,TGTGCCATCAGCCCGACAGGACAGGTCCCTGAAGCTTTCTTT,CAISPTGQVPEAFF
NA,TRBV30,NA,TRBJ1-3,TGTGCCTGGACAGCCCGAAACACCATATATTTT,CAWTARNTIYF
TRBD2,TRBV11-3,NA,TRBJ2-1,TGTGCCAGCAGCTTGGCTAGCGGGGAACGGGGTGAGCAGTTCTTC,CASSLASGERGEQFF
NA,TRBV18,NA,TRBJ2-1,TGTGCCAGCTCACCGCCAAGAAGCTCCTACAATGAGCAGTTCTTC,CASSPPRSSYNEQFF
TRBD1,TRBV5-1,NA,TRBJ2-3,TGCGCCAGCAGCTTGGGCAGGGGGCAGGGAGATACGCAGTATTTT,CASSLGRGQGDTQYF
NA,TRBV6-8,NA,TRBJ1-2,TGTGCCAGCAGGAGATCGACGGGGTTGCGCGGCTACACCTTC,CASRRSTGLRGYTF
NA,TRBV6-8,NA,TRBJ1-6,TGTGCCCGCCTTAGGCAGGGGCACTCACCCCTCCACTTT,CARLRQGHSPLHF
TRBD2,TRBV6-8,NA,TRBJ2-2,TGTGCCATCGGGGGGGGAACCGGGGAGCTGTTTTTT,CAIGGGTGELFF
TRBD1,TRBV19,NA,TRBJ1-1,TGTGCCAGTAGTTATACTCGGGACAGCACTGAAGCTTTCTTT,CASSYTRDSTEAFF
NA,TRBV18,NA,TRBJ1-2,TGTGCCAGCTCACCAGCAGACCACTATGGCTACACCTTC,CASSPADHYGYTF
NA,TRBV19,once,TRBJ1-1,TGTGCCAGTAGATCCCCTCGAGGTATGAACACTGAAGCTTTCTTT,CASRSPRGMNTEAFF
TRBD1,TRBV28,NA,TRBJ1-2,TGTGCCACGCCCCGGACAGGCGGGTATGGCTACACCTTC,CATPRTGGYGYTF
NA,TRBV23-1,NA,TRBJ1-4,TGCGCCAGCAGCTCCTCGGGGGCTAATGAAAAACTGTTTTTT,CASSSSGANEKLFF
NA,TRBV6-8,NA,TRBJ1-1,TGTGCCAGCAGTTACGAGGCAAGTTATGAAGCTTTCTTT,CASSYEASYEAFF
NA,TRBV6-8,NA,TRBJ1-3,TGTGCCAGCAGCTCGCCCGGAAACACCATATATTTT,CASSSPGNTIYF
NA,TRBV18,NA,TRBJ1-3,TGTGCCAGCTCACCACAGGGACTTTCTGGAAACACCATATATTTT,CASSPQGLSGNTIYF
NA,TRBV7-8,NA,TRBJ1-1,TGTGCCAGCATGTCCTGGAAGGGAGACACTGAAGCTTTCTTT,CASMSWKGDTEAFF
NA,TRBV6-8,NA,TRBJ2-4,TGTGCCAGCAGTGACCGCGTACTAGAGAGTAGGTTC,CASSDRVLESRF
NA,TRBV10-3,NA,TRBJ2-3,TGTGCCATCAGTGAGACTGGGGGAAGGACAGATACGCAGTATTTT,CAISETGGRTDTQYF
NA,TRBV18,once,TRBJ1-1,TGTGCCAGCTCACCCCTGAACACTGAAGCTTTCTTT,CASSPLNTEAFF
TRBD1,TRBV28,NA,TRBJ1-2,TGTGCCAGCAGTTCCCAACAGGGGCGCTATGGCTACACCTTC,CASSSQQGRYGYTF
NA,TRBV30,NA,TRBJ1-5,TGTGCCTGGAGCAGGGAGAGCAGGATCAATCAGCTCCAGCATTTT,CAWSRESRINQLQHF
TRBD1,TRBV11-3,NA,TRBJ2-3,TGTGCCAGCAGCTCGCTCCGGGACAGAAAACCAGATACGCAGTATTTT,CASSSLRDRKPDTQYF
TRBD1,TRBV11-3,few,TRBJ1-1,TGTGCCAGCAGCTTCGGACAGGGCCGAGGAACTGAAGCTTTCTTT,CASSFGQGRGTEAFF
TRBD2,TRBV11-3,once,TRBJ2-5,TGTGCCAGCAGCGAGACTAGCGGGGGGCTAGGGACCCAGTACTTC,CASSETSGGLGTQYF
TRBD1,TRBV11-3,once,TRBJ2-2,TGTGCCAGCAGCCAGACAGGGGGCGCGAACACCGGGGAGCTGTTTTTT,CASSQTGGANTGELFF
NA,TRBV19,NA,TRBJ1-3,TGTGCCAGTACATATGCCGGGTCTGGAAACACCATATATTTT,CASTYAGSGNTIYF
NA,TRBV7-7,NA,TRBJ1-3,TGTGCCAGCAGCTTAGCAAGCGCATACTCTGGAAACACCATATATTTT,CASSLASAYSGNTIYF
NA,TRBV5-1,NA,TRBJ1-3,TGCGCCAGCAGCTTGGTGGCAGGAGGTGGAAACACCATATATTTT,CASSLVAGGGNTIYF
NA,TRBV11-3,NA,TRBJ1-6,TGTGCCAGCAGCTCCGGGGCGGGATTCTATAATTCACCCCTCCACTTT,CASSSGAGFYNSPLHF
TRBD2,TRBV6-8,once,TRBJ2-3,TGTGCCAGCAGGGGCAGGACTAGCGGGGGAACAGATACGCAGTATTTT,CASRGRTSGGTDTQYF
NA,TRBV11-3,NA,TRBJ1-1,TGTGCCAGCAGCTTAGACTCGGGGGTGGTGAACACTGAAGCTTTCTTT,CASSLDSGVVNTEAFF
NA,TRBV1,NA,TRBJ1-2,TGCGCCAGCAGCCCCCATCGGGGAGGGGCCAACTATGGCTACACCTTC,CASSPHRGGANYGYTF
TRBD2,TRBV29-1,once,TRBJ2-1,TGCAGCGTTGTTCCAGCGGGAGGTGGAGATGAGCAGTTCTTC,CSVVPAGGGDEQFF
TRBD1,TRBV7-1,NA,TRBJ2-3,TGTGCCAGCAGCTTAAGATCAGGGGGCTTGACAGATACGCAGTATTTT,CASSLRSGGLTDTQYF
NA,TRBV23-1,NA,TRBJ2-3,TGCGCCAGCAGCCAAGAACCGGGACTCATAACGCAGTATTTT,CASSQEPGLITQYF
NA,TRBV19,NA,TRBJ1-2,TGTGCCAGTAGTATGCCAGGGCTGGACTATGGCTACACCTTC,CASSMPGLDYGYTF
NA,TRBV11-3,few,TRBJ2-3,TGTGCCAGCAGCTTATCCGGGGGACGACTAGATACGCAGTATTTT,CASSLSGGRLDTQYF
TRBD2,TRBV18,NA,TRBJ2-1,TGTGCCAGCTCACCGGGGACTAGCGGGATGTACAATGAGCAGTTCTTC,CASSPGTSGMYNEQFF
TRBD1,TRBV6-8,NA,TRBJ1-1,TGTGCCAGCAGTGCGGGACAGGCGAACACTGAAGCTTTCTTT,CASSAGQANTEAFF
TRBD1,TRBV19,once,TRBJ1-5,TGTGCCAGTAGTCCCGGGACAGGGGGCGTAGGTAGAGATCAGCCCCAGCATTTT,CASSPGTGGVGRDQPQHF
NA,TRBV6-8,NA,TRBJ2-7,TGTGCCAGCAGTTACTCGGGGCAGGAGAACTACGAGCAGTACTTC,CASSYSGQENYEQYF
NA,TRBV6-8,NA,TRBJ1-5,TGTGCCAGCAGTTACTCGCCCCCACATCTGACCGGTAGCAATCAGCCCCAGCATTTT,CASSYSPPHLTGSNQPQHF
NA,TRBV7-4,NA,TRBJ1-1,TGTGCCAGCAGCATTGGACCTGGCGACACTGAAGCTTTCTTT,CASSIGPGDTEAFF
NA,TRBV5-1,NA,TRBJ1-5,TGCGCCAGCAGCCTCGACAGGTTACCCCTGAATCAGCCCCAGCATTTT,CASSLDRLPLNQPQHF